Listed below are T cell receptor beta chains from one sample, sequenced in a study of graft-versus-host responses after intestinal transplantation. Sequencing was performed with immunoSEQ multiplex PCR; in TCRdb, only in-frame clones are kept and a portion is missing. The sample records fewer than 25,000 clones, about 40% being singletons. The sample was alloreactive CD4+ T cells from a mixed lymphocyte reaction culture, taken before transplantation. The receptors here all came from a human patient who was an organ donor for intestinal transplantation. Each CDR3 is given with its conserved first and last residue. A D gene is named only where the DNA matches it firmly. Not every row has a clone size; where given, it reads once, few, many or a size class.

V gene	D gene	clone size	J gene	CDR3 protein	CDR3 DNA
TRBV5-6	-	few	TRBJ1-2	CASSQVPGYGYTF	TGTGCCAGCAGCCAGGTGCCGGGCTATGGCTACACCTTC
TRBV6-5	TRBD1	-	TRBJ2-1	CASSPGTVGQFF	TGTGCCAGCAGCCCGGGGACAGTGGGGCAGTTCTTC
TRBV19	-	-	TRBJ2-5	CASSIGTQETQYF	TGTGCCAGTAGTATAGGGACACAAGAGACCCAGTACTTC
TRBV6-5	TRBD1	few	TRBJ2-7	CASSKGQGTYEQYF	TGTGCCAGCAGTAAAGGACAGGGTACCTACGAGCAGTACTTC
TRBV5-1	-	few	TRBJ2-3	CASSLLLSSTDTQYF	TGCGCCAGCAGCTTGTTGCTCTCTAGCACAGATACGCAGTATTTT
TRBV5-5	-	-	TRBJ1-5	CASSFHLGTQNNQPQHF	TGTGCCAGCAGCTTTCACCTCGGGACACAGAATAATCAGCCCCAGCATTTT
TRBV7-9	-	-	TRBJ2-3	CASSLTSRLDTQYF	TGTGCCAGCAGTTTAACTAGCAGATTGGATACGCAGTATTTT
TRBV18	TRBD2	-	TRBJ2-2	CASSPLLAENTGELFF	TGTGCCAGCTCACCACTACTAGCGGAGAACACCGGGGAGCTGTTTTTT
TRBV9	TRBD2	few	TRBJ2-7	CASSVGLAGYEQYF	TGTGCCAGCAGCGTAGGACTAGCGGGCTACGAGCAGTACTTC
TRBV4-3	-	few	TRBJ1-2	CASSQTDFAYGYTF	TGCGCCAGCAGCCAAACGGACTTCGCGTACGGCTACACCTTC
TRBV4-2	TRBD1	-	TRBJ1-2	CASSQAARGEGYTF	TGTGCCAGCAGCCAAGCGGCCAGGGGGGAAGGCTACACCTTC
TRBV28	-	few	TRBJ1-2	CASSLWTAYGYTF	TGTGCCAGCAGTTTATGGACAGCCTATGGCTACACCTTC